These 11 T cell receptor beta chains originate from one sample sequenced in a study of blood T cell repertoires in COVID-19. Sequenced by immunoSEQ multiplex PCR; TCRdb stores in-frame clones only, minus some. This sample has approximately 440,000 clones, with about nine tenths found just once. Sequenced input: PBMCs or T cells enriched from blood (not recorded which). Receptors were obtained from a man between 18 and 29 years old who had recovered from COVID-19.

This rearrangement joins TRBV27 to TRBJ1-6, with D maybe TRBD1 (5 bases). V shed 6 bases and J shed 6 bases, with 12 bases lying between them. The CDR3 loop spans 14 amino acids. Germline CDR1 and CDR2: MNHEY and SMNVEV (reference sequence). The CDR3 DNA reads as TGTGCCAGCAGGATGGGGGGGTTTAATTCACCCCTCCACTTT. Amino acids: CASRMGGFNSPLHF.

The chain uses TRBV4-1 and TRBJ2-7; possible D gene TRBD2, 5 bases. The CDR3 totals 15 residues. V lost 2 bases to trimming and J lost 5 bases, with 16 bases between them. Germline CDR1 reads MGHRA; CDR2 reads YSYEKL. CDR3 in amino acids: CASSQPGLFSDEQYF. CDR3 coding DNA: TGCGCCAGCAGCCAACCAGGACTCTTTTCCGACGAGCAGTACTTC.

The rearrangement uses TRBV2 and TRBJ2-7, with 12 bases aligning to TRBD2. This CDR3 contains 15 residues. The V gene end was trimmed by 4 bases and the J gene end by 1 base; junction bases not matched to a gene: 2. Germline V gene sequence: CDR1 SNHLY, CDR2 FYNNEI. CDR3 nucleotide sequence: TGTGCCAGCAGTGCTAGCGGGAGGGGTTCCTACGAGCAGTACTTC. It translates to CASSASGRGSYEQYF.

The chain employs TRBV27 and TRBJ1-2; perhaps TRBD1 as D (5 bases). The germline V gene encodes CDR1 MNHEY and CDR2 SMNVEV (reference sequence). V lost 0 bases and J lost 2, with 7 bases in between. This CDR3 has 14 amino acids. CDR3 nucleotide sequence: TGTGCCAGCAGTTTATCACCAGGGAACTATGGCTACACCTTC. This codes for CASSLSPGNYGYTF.

The genes are TRBV11-3 and TRBJ2-1; 13 bases match TRBD2. CDR3 length: 17 residues. After removal of 4 bases from V and 8 bases from J, the junction contained 11 bases not matched to a gene. CDR1 is SGHNT and CDR2 is YENEEA in the germline V gene. CDR3 coding DNA: TGTGCCAGCAGCTCCGACGGACTAGCGGGAGATCAGGATGAGCAGTTCTTC. Protein: CASSSDGLAGDQDEQFF.

The chain joins TRBV11-3 to TRBJ2-1, with 12 positions matching TRBD1. The CDR3 is 15 residues long. Trimming removed 7 bases from V and 5 bases from J; junction bases left unmatched: 6. Per germline, CDR1 SGHNT and CDR2 YENEEA. DNA for the CDR3: TGTGCCAGCATCAGGGACAGGGGGCTCAACAATGAGCAGTTCTTC. Its translation is CASIRDRGLNNEQFF.

This sequence joins TRBV28 and TRBJ2-7; 7 bases match TRBD2. The CDR3 runs to 15 residues. With 0 bases clipped from V and 6 bases from J, the junction kept 8 bases outside the gene matches. In germline, CDR1 is MDHEN, CDR2 SYDVKM. The CDR3 DNA reads as TGTGCCAGCAGTTTATGGGGGGGAGGGCCCTCCGAGCAGTACTTC. Its translation is CASSLWGGGPSEQYF.

The CDR3 reads CAWSAKKAPSGRPYEQYF. DNA for the CDR3: TGTGCCTGGAGTGCAAAAAAGGCCCCTAGCGGGAGACCCTACGAGCAGTACTTC. This chain uses TRBV30 with TRBJ2-7; 10 positions agree with TRBD2. The J segment lost 2 bases and the V segment lost 1 base, leaving 14 bases of the junction unmatched. The germline V gene encodes CDR1 GTSNPN and CDR2 SVGIG (reference sequence). The CDR3 loop spans 18 amino acids. Variable domain in full (rest from reference TRBV30 and TRBJ2-7): SQTIHQWPATLVQPVGSPLSLECTVEGTSNPNLYWYRQAAGRGLQLLFYSVGIGQISSEVPQNLSASRPQDRQFILSSKKLLLSDSGFYLCAWSAKKAPSGRPYEQYFGPGTRLTVT.

The V gene is TRBV27, the J gene TRBJ1-2; D may be TRBD1 (5 bases). In germline, CDR1 is MNHEY, CDR2 SMNVEV (reference sequence). V was trimmed by 6 bases and J by 7 bases, leaving 12 bases between them. The CDR3 loop spans 12 amino acids. The CDR3 loop reads CASRPQEGGYTF. CDR3 sequence (DNA): TGTGCCAGCAGACCACAGGAGGGTGGCTACACCTTC.

The chain employs TRBV11-1 and TRBJ1-1; possible D gene TRBD1, 6 bases. The germline gives CDR1 SGHAT, CDR2 FQDESV (reference sequence). The length of the CDR3 is 14 residues. Trimming shortened V by 4 bases and J by 1 base, and 10 bases separated the two germline ends. The CDR3 nucleotides read TGTGCCAGCAGCTCCCCGGGACAGAACACTGAAGCTTTCTTT. Protein sequence: CASSSPGQNTEAFF.

The J gene is TRBJ1-1, the V gene TRBV5-1, with D perhaps matching TRBD1 (5 bases). The CDR3 extends over 14 amino acids. The germline V gene has CDR1 SGHRS and CDR2 YFSETQ. Trimming took off 1 base at V and 0 bases at J, with 7 bases between the two ends. The CDR3 DNA reads as TGCGCCAGCAGCTTGCAACAGGTGAACACTGAAGCTTTCTTT. Protein product: CASSLQQVNTEAFF.